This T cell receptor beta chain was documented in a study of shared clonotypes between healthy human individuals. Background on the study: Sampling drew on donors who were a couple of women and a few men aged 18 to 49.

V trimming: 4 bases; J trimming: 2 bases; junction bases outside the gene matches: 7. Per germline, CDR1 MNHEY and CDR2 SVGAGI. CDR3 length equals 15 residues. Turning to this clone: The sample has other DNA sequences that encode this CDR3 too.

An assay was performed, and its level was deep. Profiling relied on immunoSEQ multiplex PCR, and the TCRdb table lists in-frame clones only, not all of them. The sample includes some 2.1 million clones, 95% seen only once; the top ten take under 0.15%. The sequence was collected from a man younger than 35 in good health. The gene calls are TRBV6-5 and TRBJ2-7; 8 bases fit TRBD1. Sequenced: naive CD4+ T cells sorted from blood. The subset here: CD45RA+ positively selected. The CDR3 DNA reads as TGTGCCAGCAGTTCCCCCGGGACAGGAACCTACGAGCAGTACTTC. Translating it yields CASSSPGTGTYEQYF.